These 5 T cell receptor beta chains share one sample of origin, sequenced in a study of Tregs in tolerant kidney transplant recipients. Related graft donors supplied nonmyeloablative bone marrow transplants, and mixed chimerism was transient. Only in-frame clones appear in the TCRdb table, and some are missing; sequencing was by immunoSEQ multiplex PCR. The data hold tens of thousands of clones, with more than 75% observed a single time. The sequencing used CD4+ T cells from blood (PBMCs), collected 6 months after the transplant. These receptors originate from a human patient who received a combined kidney and bone marrow transplant. Some T cells may be provided by the graft donor.

The J gene is TRBJ2-3, the V gene TRBV28, with D possibly TRBD1 on 6 matching bases. The CDR3 is made up of 13 amino acids. Germline V lookup: CDR1 MDHEN, CDR2 SYDVKM. Trimming pared 8 bases from V and 2 bases from J, leaving 11 bases between. As DNA, the CDR3 is TGTGCCAGCGGAAGACAGGACACAGATACGCAGTATTTT. Its translation: CASGRQDTDTQYF.

The V call is TRBV29-1, the J call TRBJ1-1; D possibly corresponds to TRBD1 (5 bases). CDR1 is SQVTM, CDR2 ANQGSEA, per germline. V lost 5 bases and J lost 1, with 14 bases in between. There are 14 residues in the CDR3. In DNA form, the CDR3 reads TGCAGCGTTAACCGACAGTTGGGGAACACTGAAGCTTTCTTT. Translation gives CSVNRQLGNTEAFF.

The chain employs TRBV6-1 and TRBJ1-4; the D gene is possibly TRBD1 (5 bases). The germline CDR1 and CDR2 sequences are MNHNS and SASEGT. The CDR3 consists of 14 residues. V gave up 4 bases and J gave up 6 bases, with 12 bases separating them. The CDR3 region has the DNA TGTGCCAGCAGTGGGGCGCGGGGCGATGAAAAACTGTTTTTT. Translation: CASSGARGDEKLFF.

The genes are TRBV5-1 and TRBJ2-2, with a tentative D call TRBD1 (5 bases). Per germline, CDR1 SGHRS and CDR2 YFSETQ. This CDR3 region has 14 residues. Trimming took off 6 bases at V and 5 bases at J, with 14 bases between the two ends. CDR3 amino acids: CASNIGHRTGELFF. For the CDR3, the DNA is TGCGCCAGCAACATAGGACACCGGACCGGGGAGCTGTTTTTT.

The chain couples TRBV9 to TRBJ2-3, with TRBD1 as a possible D gene (6 bases). Per germline, CDR1 SGDLS and CDR2 YYNGEE. V dropped 3 bases and J dropped 4 bases, with 12 bases sitting between them. The CDR3 totals 14 residues. The CDR3 is CASSALTGSDTQYF. The CDR3, as DNA: TGTGCCAGCAGCGCGCTGACAGGTTCAGATACGCAGTATTTT.